Reported below is one T cell receptor beta chain. These data are taken from a study of control samples from healthy donors and cancer patients. Germline values: CDR1 SGDLS, CDR2 YYNGEE. The CDR3 covers 13 residues. Trimming shortened V by 0 bases and J by 5 bases, and 8 bases separated the two germline ends. Assay: immunoSEQ multiplex PCR; the TCRdb copy retains only in-frame clones and omits some. The profile shows approximately 170,000 clones, around 93% of them singletons. This chain uses TRBV9 with TRBJ1-1; no firm D call. Sequenced sample: blood. The receptor comes from a woman aged 60-70 years in good health. The CDR3 coding sequence is TGTGCCAGCAGCGTAGGGGGATTGACTGAAGCTTTCTTT. It encodes CASSVGGLTEAFF.